These T cell receptor beta chains were read from a single sample in a study of shared clonotypes between healthy human individuals. Clones were sequenced by immunoSEQ multiplex PCR, and TCRdb holds only the in-frame ones, with some missing. The sample holds about 490,000 clones, over 60% seen once. The source material was PBMCs. The receptors stem from a woman aged 40 to 55 in good health. Some clones in this sample may be carry-over from other donors' samples. Both conserved end residues are trimmed from each CDR3.

J | V | CDR3
TRBJ2-7 | TRBV11-2 | ASSRGPSGIYEQY
TRBJ2-7 | TRBV9 | ASSRVAGGSDEQY
TRBJ2-7 | TRBV6-5 | ASSNTPYEQY
TRBJ2-7 | TRBV11-2 | ASSQGQGSAYEQY
TRBJ2-5 | TRBV5-4 | ASSPPGAGEGLKTQY
TRBJ1-1 | TRBV13 | ASSFAGENTEAF
TRBJ1-5 | TRBV28 | ASIPQGAGQPQH
TRBJ2-5 | TRBV4-1 | ASSPQRGGQETQY
TRBJ2-3 | TRBV4-2 | ASSQGDGGTQY
TRBJ2-7 | TRBV5-1 | ASSLGVRGDSEQY
TRBJ2-1 | TRBV14 | ASSQVGFGESSYNEQF
TRBJ2-1 | TRBV7-3 | ASSLMPTDSYNEQF
TRBJ2-5 | TRBV9 | ASSVQPQETQY
TRBJ2-7 | TRBV7-2 | ASSLEPGGEQY
TRBJ2-5 | TRBV5-1 | ASSLGTVLNQETQY
TRBJ2-4 | TRBV2 | ASRTGQELAKNIQY
TRBJ1-2 | TRBV2 | ASSGTVLNYGYT
TRBJ2-3 | TRBV10-1 | ASAGTGTDTQY
TRBJ1-1 | TRBV7-9 | ASSQGLGNTEAF
TRBJ2-3 | TRBV9 | ASSIQGDTQY
TRBJ2-7 | TRBV28 | ASSTGTALQAYEQY
TRBJ2-7 | TRBV28 | ASSPVAASYEQY
TRBJ2-7 | TRBV10-3 | AIKGGQGLYEQY
TRBJ1-1 | TRBV7-9 | ASSLGHANTEAF
TRBJ1-2 | TRBV15 | ATSSDPSRGCT
TRBJ2-1 | TRBV15 | ATSRAGQSYNEQF
TRBJ2-1 | TRBV6-4 | ASSTIAGDYNEQF
TRBJ2-7 | TRBV7-2 | ASRLAGDSYEQY
TRBJ2-1 | TRBV5-1 | ASSLGQGPNNEQF
TRBJ1-5 | TRBV27 | ASSLLGGNQPQH
TRBJ2-7 | TRBV14 | ASSQDSGFYEQY
TRBJ2-6 | TRBV5-1 | ASSLAPGQGGISGANVLT
TRBJ2-3 | TRBV28 | ASSLPPSGRDTQY
TRBJ1-5 | TRBV9 | ASSALGAPDQPQH
TRBJ1-1 | TRBV6-1 | ASSATGEGTEAF
TRBJ2-2 | TRBV5-1 | ASSGTSGRSTGELF
TRBJ2-2 | TRBV28 | ASSLELGLTGELF
TRBJ2-7 | TRBV7-8 | ASSIAGGTGELGEQY